The 3 T cell receptor beta chains presented below share a single source sample, sequenced in a study of blood T cells in healthy people across ages. The second PCR ran about 6 to 12 cycles with a sample-barcoded 5' primer and J-beta primers. TCRdb called the 5' RACE reads again in MiXCR, with one record for every CDR3 protein. The sample includes more than 800,000 distinct CDR3 sequences, 40% to 50% of them seen just once. The specimen was blood. These TCRs come from a woman aged 55-69 years in good health.

The genes are TRBV27 and TRBJ1-4, with D maybe TRBD1 (5 bases). Germline V gene sequence: CDR1 MNHEY, CDR2 SMNVEV (reference sequence). The CDR3 length is 15 residues. With 1 base removed from V and 8 bases from J, the gap between germline ends came to 14 bases. CDR3 nucleotides: TGTGCCAGCAGTTTATTTTGGCAGGGAGACGAAAAACTGTTTTTT. It specifies CASSLFWQGDEKLFF.

The V gene is TRBV15, the J gene TRBJ2-1; 11 bases match TRBD2. V shed 4 bases, J shed 8 bases, and the junction held 10 bases outside the gene matches. Germline lookup yields CDR1 LNHNV and CDR2 YYDKDF (reference sequence). The CDR3 is made up of 16 amino acids. As DNA, the CDR3 is TGTGCCACCAGCAAGGGTCTAGCGGGAGGAGAGGATGAGCAGTTCTTC. Translation: CATSKGLAGGEDEQFF.

This clonotype has just a few counts. CDR3 region: CSVRMGPGETQYF. CDR3 coding DNA: TGCAGCGTTAGGATGGGACCCGGGGAGACCCAGTACTTC. The chain is built from TRBV29-1 and TRBJ2-5; D could derive from TRBD1 or TRBD2 (5 bases each). V lost 5 bases and J lost 5, with 15 bases in between. Germline V lookup: CDR1 SQVTM, CDR2 ANQGSEA. The CDR3 is 13 residues long. Full variable domain (remainder filled in from reference TRBV29-1 and TRBJ2-5): SAVISQKPSRDICQRGTSLTIQCQVDSQVTMMFWYRQQPGQSLTLIATANQGSEATYESGFVIDKFPISRPNLTFSTLTVSNMSPEDSSIYLCSVRMGPGETQYFGPGTRLLVL.